The next 17 T cell receptor beta chains were all read from a single sample in a study of shared clonotypes between healthy human individuals. Produced via immunoSEQ multiplex PCR; TCRdb's table is partial and in-frame only. The table lists roughly 1,100,000 clones, around four fifths of them singletons. The material sequenced was memory CD4+ T cells sorted from blood. Subset: CD45RA-negative fraction. The source of these receptors is a man aged 18 to 29 in good health.

The CDR3 nucleotides are TGCGCCAGCAGTGCAGGACTAGCGGGAGGCTACGAGCAGTACTTC. This translates into CASSAGLAGGYEQYF. The chain is built from TRBV10-1 and TRBJ2-7; TRBD2 aligns across 14 bases. J lost 3 bases, V lost 4 bases, and 2 bases had no gene match. The germline CDR1 and CDR2 sequences are WNHNN and SYGVQD (reference sequence). The CDR3 consists of 15 residues.

The chain is built from TRBV6-4 and TRBJ1-5; the D is unclear. Per germline, CDR1 MRHNA and CDR2 SNTAGT. The CDR3 runs 15 residues. V was shortened by 6 bases and J by 5 bases, with 17 bases between the two germline ends. DNA of the CDR3: TGTGCCAGCAGCGGATCCCGCCCCCATTATCAGCCCCAGCATTTT. Amino acids: CASSGSRPHYQPQHF.

The chain is built from TRBV4-1 and TRBJ1-2; D remains unclear. Germline-derived CDR1 and CDR2 are MGHRA and YSYEKL. There are 12 residues in the CDR3. V was trimmed by 1 base and J by 8 bases, leaving 8 bases between them. CDR3 DNA: TGCGCCAGCAGCCAAGGCCCCGGAGGCTACACCTTC. Protein sequence: CASSQGPGGYTF.

The CDR3 spells CASSLGGASNEQFF. CDR3 nucleotides: TGTGCCAGCAGCTTGGGGGGGGCGAGCAATGAGCAGTTCTTC. The rearrangement joins TRBV11-3 to TRBJ2-1, with D perhaps matching TRBD2 (7 bases). Germline V lookup: CDR1 SGHNT, CDR2 YENEEA. V was trimmed by 3 bases and J by 6 bases, leaving 12 bases between them. CDR3 length: 14 amino acids.

The J gene is TRBJ2-1, the V gene TRBV28; D may correspond to TRBD1 or TRBD2 (5 bases each). This CDR3 is 14 amino acids long. The V gene lost 8 bases and the J gene lost 10 bases, with 21 bases spanning the gap. Germline V gene sequence: CDR1 MDHEN, CDR2 SYDVKM. The DNA of the CDR3 is TGTGCCAGCGTAACCGGGACCCCCTTACGCGAGCAGTTCTTC. This encodes CASVTGTPLREQFF.

This clone was counted only a few times. V is TRBV25-1 and J is TRBJ1-4, with 7 bases matching TRBD1. V lost 3 bases to trimming and J lost 5 bases; unmatched junction nucleotides: 6. The CDR3 consists of 15 residues. The V gene's germline CDR1 is MGHDK and CDR2 SYGVNS. Written as DNA, the CDR3 is TGTGCCAGCAGTGACGACAGGGTCGCGAATGAAAAACTGTTTTTT. Its translation: CASSDDRVANEKLFF.

The chain links TRBV5-4 to TRBJ2-5, with 9 bases matching TRBD2. Germline lookup yields CDR1 SGHNT and CDR2 YYREEE (reference sequence). The CDR3 spans 18 residues. J gave up 5 bases and V 4 bases, and 18 bases lay outside the gene matches. The CDR3 nucleotides are TGTGCCAGCAGCCCGGTGGGGAAGGGCGGGAGGGCCGATGAGACCCAGTACTTC. Protein sequence: CASSPVGKGGRADETQYF.

This sequence joins TRBV11-3 and TRBJ1-5; 7 positions match TRBD1. This CDR3 has 18 residues. The germline gives CDR1 SGHNT, CDR2 YENEEA. With 0 bases clipped from V and 0 bases from J, the junction kept 8 bases outside the gene matches. The CDR3 region has the DNA TGTGCCAGCAGCTTAGATGTTAGGACAGGCTATAGCAATCAGCCCCAGCATTTT. This encodes CASSLDVRTGYSNQPQHF.

In this sample, this clone turned up once. J is TRBJ2-5 and V is TRBV5-1; weak D call: TRBD1 (5 bases). The CDR3 sequence is 14 residues long. Germline V gene data show CDR1 as SGHRS and CDR2 as YFSETQ. The germline V and J ends were trimmed by 0 bases and 6 bases, with 12 bases remaining between them. In nucleotides, the CDR3 is TGCGCCAGCAGCTTGGGTACAGGTCGGCAGACCCAGTACTTC. Translated, it gives CASSLGTGRQTQYF. The complete variable domain, with remaining parts taken from reference TRBV5-1 and TRBJ2-5, reads KAGVTQTPRYLIKTRGQQVTLSCSPISGHRSVSWYQQTPGQGLQFLFEYFSETQRNKGNFPGRFSGRQFSNSRSEMNVSTLELGDSALYLCASSLGTGRQTQYFGPGTRLLVL.

The chain links TRBV28 to TRBJ2-1; D uncertain. The CDR3 runs 11 residues. With 2 bases removed from V and 10 bases from J, the gap between germline ends came to 6 bases. The germline CDR1 and CDR2 sequences are MDHEN and SYDVKM. CDR3: CASSLKWEQFF. The CDR3 nucleotides read TGTGCCAGCAGTTTAAAGTGGGAGCAGTTCTTC.

The chain has TRBV10-2 and TRBJ2-2; D unclear. Trimming cost V 3 bases and J 4 bases, with 9 bases left between them. The CDR3 is 14 amino acids. Germline lookup yields CDR1 WSHSY and CDR2 SAAADI. CDR3 nucleotide sequence: TGCGCCAGCAGTGAAGGGTTTTTCACCGGGGAGCTGTTTTTT. Amino acids: CASSEGFFTGELFF.

This clone was counted only a few times. This chain links TRBV6-1 with TRBJ1-2; D possibly corresponds to TRBD1 (5 bases). Trimming took 9 bases from V and 5 from J, leaving 16 bases between them. The CDR3 runs 13 residues. Germline lookup yields CDR1 MNHNS and CDR2 SASEGT. CDR3 residues: CASQMGQGYGYTF. CDR3 DNA sequence: TGTGCCAGTCAGATGGGCCAGGGATATGGCTACACCTTC.

V usage is TRBV11-2 and J usage is TRBJ2-7, with a possible D match to TRBD2 (5 bases). Between the trimmed V and J ends, which lost 0 bases and 6 bases, there was a span of 15 bases. The length of the CDR3 is 15 residues. The germline CDR1 and CDR2 sequences are SGHAT and FQNNGV. CDR3 protein: CASSLELGLGLEQYF. CDR3 bases: TGTGCCAGCAGCTTAGAGCTAGGACTTGGGCTCGAGCAGTACTTC.

The chain is built from TRBV27 and TRBJ2-1; 13 bases are shared with TRBD2. The CDR3 contains 17 residues. Trimming removed 3 bases from V and 4 bases from J; junction bases left unmatched: 6. Germline V CDR1 and CDR2: MNHEY, SMNVEV (reference sequence). The CDR3 loop is CASSLRGTSGMYNEQFF. The CDR3 nucleotides are TGTGCCAGCAGTTTGCGCGGGACTAGCGGGATGTACAATGAGCAGTTCTTC.

As concerns this clone: The junction differs from germline at one of its ends, possibly a read error. The rearrangement links TRBV7-7 to TRBJ2-3; no reliable D call. CDR3 length equals 14 residues. CDR1 is SSHAT and CDR2 is FNYEAQ in the germline V gene (reference sequence). The CDR3: CASSLRSYTDTQYF. The CDR3 DNA is TGTGCTAGCAGCTTAAGGTCCTACACAGATACGCAGTATTTT.

The chain combines TRBV6-1 with TRBJ2-5, with a weak D call TRBD2 (7 bases). This CDR3 is built from 13 residues. Germline-derived CDR1 and CDR2 are MNHNS and SASEGT. Trimming removed 5 bases at V and 1 base at J, with 8 bases between. CDR3 coding DNA: TGTGCCAGCAGTCGGGGGGCCCAAGAGACCCAGTACTTC. It is translated as CASSRGAQETQYF.

This sequence joins TRBV2 and TRBJ1-4, with D possibly being TRBD1 (5 bases). The V end was cut by 4 bases, the J end by 0 bases, with 12 bases between. The CDR3 is 16 amino acids. The germline gives CDR1 SNHLY, CDR2 FYNNEI. CDR3 DNA sequence: TGTGCCAGCAGTGGAGTTGCGGGGGCAACTAATGAAAAACTGTTTTTT. The encoded protein is CASSGVAGATNEKLFF.